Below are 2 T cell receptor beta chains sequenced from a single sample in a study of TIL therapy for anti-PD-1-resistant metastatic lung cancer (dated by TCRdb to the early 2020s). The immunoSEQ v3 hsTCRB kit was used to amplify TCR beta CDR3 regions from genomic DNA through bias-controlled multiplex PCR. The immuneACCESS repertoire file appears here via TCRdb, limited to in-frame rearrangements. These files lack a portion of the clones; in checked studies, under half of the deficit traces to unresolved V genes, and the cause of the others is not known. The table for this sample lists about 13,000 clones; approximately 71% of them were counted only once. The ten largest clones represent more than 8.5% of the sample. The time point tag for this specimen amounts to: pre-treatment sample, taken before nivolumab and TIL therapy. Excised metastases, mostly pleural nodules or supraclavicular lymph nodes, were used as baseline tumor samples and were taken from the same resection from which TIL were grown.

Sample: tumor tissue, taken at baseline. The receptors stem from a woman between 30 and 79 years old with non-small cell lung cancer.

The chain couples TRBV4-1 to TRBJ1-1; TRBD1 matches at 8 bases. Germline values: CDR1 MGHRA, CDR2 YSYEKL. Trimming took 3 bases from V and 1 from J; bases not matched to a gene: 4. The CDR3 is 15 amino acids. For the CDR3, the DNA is TGCGCCAGCAGCCATAAAGGACAGGGGAACACTGAAGCTTTCTTT. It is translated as CASSHKGQGNTEAFF.

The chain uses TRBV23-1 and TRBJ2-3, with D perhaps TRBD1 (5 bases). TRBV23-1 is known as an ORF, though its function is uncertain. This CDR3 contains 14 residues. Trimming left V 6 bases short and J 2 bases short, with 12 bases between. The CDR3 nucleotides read TGCGCCAGCAGCCGGACAATTCCCACAGATACGCAGTATTTT. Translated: CASSRTIPTDTQYF.